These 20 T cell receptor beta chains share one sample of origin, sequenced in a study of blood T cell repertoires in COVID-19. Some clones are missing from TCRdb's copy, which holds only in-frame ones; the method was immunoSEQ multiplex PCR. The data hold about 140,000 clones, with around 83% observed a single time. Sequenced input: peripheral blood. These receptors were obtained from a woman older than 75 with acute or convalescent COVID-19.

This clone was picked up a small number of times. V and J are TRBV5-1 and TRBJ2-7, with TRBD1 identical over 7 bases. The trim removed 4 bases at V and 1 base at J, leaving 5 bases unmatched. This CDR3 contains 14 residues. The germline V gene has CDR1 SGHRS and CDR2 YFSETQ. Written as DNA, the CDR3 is TGCGCCAGCAGCCCCGGGACAGAATCCTACGAGCAGTACTTC. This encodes CASSPGTESYEQYF. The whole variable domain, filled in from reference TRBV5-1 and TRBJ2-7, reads KAGVTQTPRYLIKTRGQQVTLSCSPISGHRSVSWYQQTPGQGLQFLFEYFSETQRNKGNFPGRFSGRQFSNSRSEMNVSTLELGDSALYLCASSPGTESYEQYFGPGTRLTVT.

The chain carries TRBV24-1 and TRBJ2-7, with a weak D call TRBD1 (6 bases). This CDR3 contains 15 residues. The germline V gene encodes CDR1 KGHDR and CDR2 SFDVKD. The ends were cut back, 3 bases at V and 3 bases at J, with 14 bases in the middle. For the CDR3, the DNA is TGTGCCACCAGTGATCCGCAGGGGTCCGGCTACGAGCAGTACTTC. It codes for CATSDPQGSGYEQYF.

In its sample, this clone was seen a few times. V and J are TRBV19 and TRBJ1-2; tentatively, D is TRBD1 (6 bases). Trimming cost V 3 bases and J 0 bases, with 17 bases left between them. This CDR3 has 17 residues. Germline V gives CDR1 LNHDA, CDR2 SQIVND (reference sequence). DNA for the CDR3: TGTGCCAGTAGTATCCTCGAGGCAGGGACAACTAACTATGGCTACACCTTC. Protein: CASSILEAGTTNYGYTF.

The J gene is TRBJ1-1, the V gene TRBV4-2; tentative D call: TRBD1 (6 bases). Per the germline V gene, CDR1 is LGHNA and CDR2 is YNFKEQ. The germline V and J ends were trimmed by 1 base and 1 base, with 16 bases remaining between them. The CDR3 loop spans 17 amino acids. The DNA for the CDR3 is TGTGCCAGCAGCCAAGTGTGGGACAATACATGGAACACTGAAGCTTTCTTT. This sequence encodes CASSQVWDNTWNTEAFF.

The DNA for the CDR3 is TGTGCCAGCAGCTGGGGACAGGGAGGTTCACCCCTCCACTTT. Amino acids: CASSWGQGGSPLHF. The rearrangement links TRBV28 to TRBJ1-6; 9 bases match TRBD1. The CDR3 runs to 14 residues. Germline-derived CDR1 and CDR2 are MDHEN and SYDVKM. V lost 6 bases to trimming and J lost 9 bases; unmatched junction nucleotides: 6. Complete variable domain (other parts from reference TRBV28 and TRBJ1-6): DVKVTQSSRYLVKRTGEKVFLECVQDMDHENMFWYRQDPGLGLRLIYFSYDVKMKEKGDIPEGYSVSREKKERFSLILESASTNQTSMYLCASSWGQGGSPLHFGNGTRLTVT.

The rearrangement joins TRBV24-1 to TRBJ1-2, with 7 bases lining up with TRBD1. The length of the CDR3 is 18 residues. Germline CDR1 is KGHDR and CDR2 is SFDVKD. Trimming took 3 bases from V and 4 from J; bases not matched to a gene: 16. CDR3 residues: CATSDGDSALLRGYGYTF. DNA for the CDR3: TGTGCCACCAGTGATGGGGACAGCGCTCTCCTTCGCGGCTATGGCTACACCTTC.

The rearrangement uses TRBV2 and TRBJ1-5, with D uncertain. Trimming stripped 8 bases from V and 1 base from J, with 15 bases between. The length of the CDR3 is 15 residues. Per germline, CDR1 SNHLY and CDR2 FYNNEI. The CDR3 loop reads CASGQEGGSNQPQHF. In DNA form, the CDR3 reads TGTGCCAGCGGTCAGGAGGGTGGGAGCAATCAGCCCCAGCATTTT.

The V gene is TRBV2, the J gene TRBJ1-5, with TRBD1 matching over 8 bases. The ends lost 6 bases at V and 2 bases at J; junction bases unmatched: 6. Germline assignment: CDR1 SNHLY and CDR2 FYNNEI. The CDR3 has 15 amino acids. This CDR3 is CASSGDRRRNQPQHF. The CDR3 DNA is TGTGCCAGCAGCGGGGACAGGAGGCGCAATCAGCCCCAGCATTTT. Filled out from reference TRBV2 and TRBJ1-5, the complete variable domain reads EPEVTQTPSHQVTQMGQEVILRCVPISNHLYFYWYRQILGQKVEFLVSFYNNEISEKSEIFDDQFSVERPDGSNFTLKIRSTKLEDSAMYFCASSGDRRRNQPQHFGDGTRLSIL.

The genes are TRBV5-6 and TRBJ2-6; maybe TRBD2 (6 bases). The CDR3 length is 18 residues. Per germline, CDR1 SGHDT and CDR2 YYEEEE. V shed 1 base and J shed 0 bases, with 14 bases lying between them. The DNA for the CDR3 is TGTGCCAGCAGCTTGCTAGGGGACTCCGGCTCTGGGGCCAACGTCCTGACTTTC. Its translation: CASSLLGDSGSGANVLTF.

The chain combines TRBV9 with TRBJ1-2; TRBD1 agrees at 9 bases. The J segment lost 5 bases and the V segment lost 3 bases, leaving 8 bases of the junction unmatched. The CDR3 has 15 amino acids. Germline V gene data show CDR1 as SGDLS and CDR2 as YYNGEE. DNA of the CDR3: TGTGCCAGCAGCGACCGAAAAGGACAGGGGTATGGCTACACCTTC. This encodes CASSDRKGQGYGYTF.

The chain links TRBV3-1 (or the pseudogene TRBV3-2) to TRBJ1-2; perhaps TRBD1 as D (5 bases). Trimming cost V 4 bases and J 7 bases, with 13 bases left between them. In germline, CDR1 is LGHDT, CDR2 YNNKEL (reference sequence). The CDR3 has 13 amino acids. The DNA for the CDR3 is TGTGCCAGCAGCCCTACAGGTCCCCGTGGCTACACCTTC. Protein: CASSPTGPRGYTF.

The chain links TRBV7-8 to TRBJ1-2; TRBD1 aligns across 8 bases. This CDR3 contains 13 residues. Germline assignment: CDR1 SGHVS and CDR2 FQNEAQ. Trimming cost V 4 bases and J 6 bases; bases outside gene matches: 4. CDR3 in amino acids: CASSSRTGNGYTF. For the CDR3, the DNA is TGTGCCAGCAGCTCCAGGACAGGGAATGGCTACACCTTC.

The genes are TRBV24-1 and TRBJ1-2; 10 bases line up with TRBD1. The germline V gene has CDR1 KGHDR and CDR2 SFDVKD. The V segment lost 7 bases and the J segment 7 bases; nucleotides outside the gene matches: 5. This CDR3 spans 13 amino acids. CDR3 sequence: CATSDRGHGGYTF. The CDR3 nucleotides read TGTGCCACCAGCGACAGGGGGCATGGTGGCTACACCTTC.

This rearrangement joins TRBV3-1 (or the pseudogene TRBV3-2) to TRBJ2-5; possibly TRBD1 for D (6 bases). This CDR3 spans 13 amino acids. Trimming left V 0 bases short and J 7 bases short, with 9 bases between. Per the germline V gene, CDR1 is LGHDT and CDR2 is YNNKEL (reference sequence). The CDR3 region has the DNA TGTGCCAGCAGCCAAGACAGGGGCGGGACCCAGTACTTC. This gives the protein CASSQDRGGTQYF.

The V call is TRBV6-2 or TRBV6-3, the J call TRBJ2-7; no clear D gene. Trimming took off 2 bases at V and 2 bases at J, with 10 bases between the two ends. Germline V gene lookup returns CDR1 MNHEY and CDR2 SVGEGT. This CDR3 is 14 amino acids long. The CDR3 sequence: CASSYKNTPYEQYF. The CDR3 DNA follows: TGTGCCAGCAGTTACAAGAACACCCCCTACGAGCAGTACTTC.

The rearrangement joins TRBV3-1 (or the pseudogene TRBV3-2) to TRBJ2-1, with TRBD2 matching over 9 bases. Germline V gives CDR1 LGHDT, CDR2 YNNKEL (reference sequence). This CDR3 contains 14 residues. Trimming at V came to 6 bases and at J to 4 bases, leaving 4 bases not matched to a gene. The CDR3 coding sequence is TGTGCCAGCAGGACTAGCGGCTCGTACAATGAGCAGTTCTTC. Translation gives CASRTSGSYNEQFF.

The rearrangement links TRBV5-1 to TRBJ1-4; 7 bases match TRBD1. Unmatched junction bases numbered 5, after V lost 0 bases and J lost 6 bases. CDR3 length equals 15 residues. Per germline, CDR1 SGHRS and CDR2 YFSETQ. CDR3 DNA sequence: TGCGCCAGCAGCTTGGCCGGGACAGATTATGAAAAACTGTTTTTT. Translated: CASSLAGTDYEKLFF.

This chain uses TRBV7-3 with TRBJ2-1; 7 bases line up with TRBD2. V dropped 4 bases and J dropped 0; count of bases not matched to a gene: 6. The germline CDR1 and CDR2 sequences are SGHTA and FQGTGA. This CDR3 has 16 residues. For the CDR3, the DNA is TGTGCCAGCAGCTCCCTGGGGGGGAGCTCCTACAATGAGCAGTTCTTC. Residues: CASSSLGGSSYNEQFF.

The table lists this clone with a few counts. The CDR3 DNA is TGCGCCAGCAGCCAAGGGGCGGGGACCCAGTACTTC. Amino acids: CASSQGAGTQYF. The chain has TRBV4-1 and TRBJ2-5; a possible D gene is TRBD2 (5 bases). V was pared by 1 base and J by 7 bases, with 7 bases between. This CDR3 contains 12 residues. The germline CDR1 and CDR2 sequences are MGHRA and YSYEKL.

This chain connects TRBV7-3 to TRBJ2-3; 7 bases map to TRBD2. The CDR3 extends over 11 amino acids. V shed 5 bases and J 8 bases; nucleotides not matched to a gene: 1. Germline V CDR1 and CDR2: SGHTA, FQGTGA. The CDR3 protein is CASSPGGTQYF. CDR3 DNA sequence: TGTGCCAGCAGCCCGGGAGGTACGCAGTATTTT.